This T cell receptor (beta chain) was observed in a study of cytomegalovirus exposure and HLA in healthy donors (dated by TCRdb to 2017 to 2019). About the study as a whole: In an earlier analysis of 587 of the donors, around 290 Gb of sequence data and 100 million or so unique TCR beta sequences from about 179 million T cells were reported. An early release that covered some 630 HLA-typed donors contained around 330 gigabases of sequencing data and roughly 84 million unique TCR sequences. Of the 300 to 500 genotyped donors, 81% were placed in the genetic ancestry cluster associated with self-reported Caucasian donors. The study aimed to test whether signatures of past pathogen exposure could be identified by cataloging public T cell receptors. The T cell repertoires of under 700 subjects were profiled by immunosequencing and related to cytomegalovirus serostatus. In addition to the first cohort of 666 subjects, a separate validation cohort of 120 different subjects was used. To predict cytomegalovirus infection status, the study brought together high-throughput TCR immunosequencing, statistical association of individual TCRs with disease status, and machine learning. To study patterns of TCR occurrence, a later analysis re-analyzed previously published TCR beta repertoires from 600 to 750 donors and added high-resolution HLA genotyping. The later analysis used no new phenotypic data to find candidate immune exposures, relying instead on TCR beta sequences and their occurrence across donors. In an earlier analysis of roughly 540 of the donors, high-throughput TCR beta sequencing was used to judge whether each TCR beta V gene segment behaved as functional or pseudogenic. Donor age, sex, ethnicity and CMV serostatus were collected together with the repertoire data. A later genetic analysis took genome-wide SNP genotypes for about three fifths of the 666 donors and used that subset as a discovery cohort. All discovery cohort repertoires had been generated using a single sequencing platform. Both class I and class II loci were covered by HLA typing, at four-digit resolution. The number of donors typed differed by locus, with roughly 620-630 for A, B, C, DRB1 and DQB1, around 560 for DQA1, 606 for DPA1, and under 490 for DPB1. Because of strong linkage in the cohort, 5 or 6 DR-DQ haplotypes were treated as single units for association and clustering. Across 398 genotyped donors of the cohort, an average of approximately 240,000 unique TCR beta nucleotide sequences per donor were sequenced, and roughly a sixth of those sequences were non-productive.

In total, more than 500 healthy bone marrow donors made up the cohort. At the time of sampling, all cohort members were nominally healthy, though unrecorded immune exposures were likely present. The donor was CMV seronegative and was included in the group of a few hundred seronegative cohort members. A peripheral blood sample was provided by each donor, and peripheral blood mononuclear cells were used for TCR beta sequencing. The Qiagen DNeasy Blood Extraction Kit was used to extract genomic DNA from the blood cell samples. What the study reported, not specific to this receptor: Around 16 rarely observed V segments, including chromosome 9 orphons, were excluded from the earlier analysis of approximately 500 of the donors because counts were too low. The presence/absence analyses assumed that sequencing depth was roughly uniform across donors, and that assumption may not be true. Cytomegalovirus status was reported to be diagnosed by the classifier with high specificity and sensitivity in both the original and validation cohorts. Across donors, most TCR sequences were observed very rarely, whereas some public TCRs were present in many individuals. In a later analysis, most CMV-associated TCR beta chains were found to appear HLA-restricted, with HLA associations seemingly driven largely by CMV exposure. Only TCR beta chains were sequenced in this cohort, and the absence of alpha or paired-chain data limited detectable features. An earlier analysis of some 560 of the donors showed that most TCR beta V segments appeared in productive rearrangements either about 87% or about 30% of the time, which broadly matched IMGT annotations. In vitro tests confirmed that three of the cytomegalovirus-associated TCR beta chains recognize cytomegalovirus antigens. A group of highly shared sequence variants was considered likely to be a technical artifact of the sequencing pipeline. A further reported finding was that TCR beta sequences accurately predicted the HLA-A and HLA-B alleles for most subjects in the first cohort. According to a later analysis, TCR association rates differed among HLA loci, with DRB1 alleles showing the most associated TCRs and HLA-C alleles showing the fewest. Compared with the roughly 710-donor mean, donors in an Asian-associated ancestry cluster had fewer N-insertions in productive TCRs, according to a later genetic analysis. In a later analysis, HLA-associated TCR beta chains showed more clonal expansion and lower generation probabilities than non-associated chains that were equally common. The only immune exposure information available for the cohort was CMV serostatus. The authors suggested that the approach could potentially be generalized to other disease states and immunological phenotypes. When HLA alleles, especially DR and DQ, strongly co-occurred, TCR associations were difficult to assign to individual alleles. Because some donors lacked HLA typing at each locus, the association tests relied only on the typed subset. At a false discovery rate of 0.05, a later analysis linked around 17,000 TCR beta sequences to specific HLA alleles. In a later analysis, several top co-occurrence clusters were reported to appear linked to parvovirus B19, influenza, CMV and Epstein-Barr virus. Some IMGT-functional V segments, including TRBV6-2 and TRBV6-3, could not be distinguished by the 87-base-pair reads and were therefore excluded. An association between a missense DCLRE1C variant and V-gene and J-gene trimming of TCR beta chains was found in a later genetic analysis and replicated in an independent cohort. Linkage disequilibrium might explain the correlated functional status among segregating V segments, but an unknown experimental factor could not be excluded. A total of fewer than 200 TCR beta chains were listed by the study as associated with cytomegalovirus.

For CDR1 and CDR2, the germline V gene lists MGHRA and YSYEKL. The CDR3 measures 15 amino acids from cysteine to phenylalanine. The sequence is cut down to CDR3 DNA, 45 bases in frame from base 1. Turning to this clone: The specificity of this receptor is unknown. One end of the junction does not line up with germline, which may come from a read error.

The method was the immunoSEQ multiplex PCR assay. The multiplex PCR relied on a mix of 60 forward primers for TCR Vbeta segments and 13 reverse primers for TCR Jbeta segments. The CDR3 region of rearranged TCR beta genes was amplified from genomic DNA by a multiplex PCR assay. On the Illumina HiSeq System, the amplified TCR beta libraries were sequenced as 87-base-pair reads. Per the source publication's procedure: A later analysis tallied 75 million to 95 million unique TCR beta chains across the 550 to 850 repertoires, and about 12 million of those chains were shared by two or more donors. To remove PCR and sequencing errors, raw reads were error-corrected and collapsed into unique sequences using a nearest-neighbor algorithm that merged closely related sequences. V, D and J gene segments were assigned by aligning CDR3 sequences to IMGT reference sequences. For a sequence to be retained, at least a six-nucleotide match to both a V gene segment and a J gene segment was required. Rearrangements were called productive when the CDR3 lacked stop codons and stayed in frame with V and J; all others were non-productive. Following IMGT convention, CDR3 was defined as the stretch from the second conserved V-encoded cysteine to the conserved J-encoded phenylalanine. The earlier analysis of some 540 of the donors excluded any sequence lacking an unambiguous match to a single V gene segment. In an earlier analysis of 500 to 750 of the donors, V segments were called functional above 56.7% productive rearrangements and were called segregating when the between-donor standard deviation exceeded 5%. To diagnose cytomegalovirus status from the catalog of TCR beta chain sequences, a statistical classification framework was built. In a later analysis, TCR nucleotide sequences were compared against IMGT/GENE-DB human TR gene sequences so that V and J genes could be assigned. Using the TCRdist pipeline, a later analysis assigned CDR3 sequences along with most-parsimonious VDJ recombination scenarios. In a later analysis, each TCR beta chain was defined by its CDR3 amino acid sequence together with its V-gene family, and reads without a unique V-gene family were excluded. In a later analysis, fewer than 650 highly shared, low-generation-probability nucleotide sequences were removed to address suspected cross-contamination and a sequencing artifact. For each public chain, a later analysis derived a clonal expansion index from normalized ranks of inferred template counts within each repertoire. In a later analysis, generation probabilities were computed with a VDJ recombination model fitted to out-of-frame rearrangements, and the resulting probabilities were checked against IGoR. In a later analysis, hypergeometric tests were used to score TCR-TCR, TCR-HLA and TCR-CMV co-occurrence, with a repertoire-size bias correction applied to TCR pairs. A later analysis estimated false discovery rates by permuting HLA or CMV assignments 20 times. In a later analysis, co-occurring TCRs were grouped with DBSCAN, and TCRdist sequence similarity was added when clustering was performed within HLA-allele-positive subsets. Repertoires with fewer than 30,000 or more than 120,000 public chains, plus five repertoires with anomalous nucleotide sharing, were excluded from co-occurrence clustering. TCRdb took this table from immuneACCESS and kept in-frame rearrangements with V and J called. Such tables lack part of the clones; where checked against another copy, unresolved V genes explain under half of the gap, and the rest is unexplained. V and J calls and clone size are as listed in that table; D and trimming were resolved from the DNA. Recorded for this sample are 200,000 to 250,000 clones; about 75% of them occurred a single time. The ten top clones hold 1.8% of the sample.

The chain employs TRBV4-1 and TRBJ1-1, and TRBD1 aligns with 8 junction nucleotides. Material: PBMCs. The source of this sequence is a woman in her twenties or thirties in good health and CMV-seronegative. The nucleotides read TGCGCCAGCAGACAAGGACAGGGAGGGAACACTGAAGCTTTCTTT. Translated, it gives CASRQGQGGNTEAFF.